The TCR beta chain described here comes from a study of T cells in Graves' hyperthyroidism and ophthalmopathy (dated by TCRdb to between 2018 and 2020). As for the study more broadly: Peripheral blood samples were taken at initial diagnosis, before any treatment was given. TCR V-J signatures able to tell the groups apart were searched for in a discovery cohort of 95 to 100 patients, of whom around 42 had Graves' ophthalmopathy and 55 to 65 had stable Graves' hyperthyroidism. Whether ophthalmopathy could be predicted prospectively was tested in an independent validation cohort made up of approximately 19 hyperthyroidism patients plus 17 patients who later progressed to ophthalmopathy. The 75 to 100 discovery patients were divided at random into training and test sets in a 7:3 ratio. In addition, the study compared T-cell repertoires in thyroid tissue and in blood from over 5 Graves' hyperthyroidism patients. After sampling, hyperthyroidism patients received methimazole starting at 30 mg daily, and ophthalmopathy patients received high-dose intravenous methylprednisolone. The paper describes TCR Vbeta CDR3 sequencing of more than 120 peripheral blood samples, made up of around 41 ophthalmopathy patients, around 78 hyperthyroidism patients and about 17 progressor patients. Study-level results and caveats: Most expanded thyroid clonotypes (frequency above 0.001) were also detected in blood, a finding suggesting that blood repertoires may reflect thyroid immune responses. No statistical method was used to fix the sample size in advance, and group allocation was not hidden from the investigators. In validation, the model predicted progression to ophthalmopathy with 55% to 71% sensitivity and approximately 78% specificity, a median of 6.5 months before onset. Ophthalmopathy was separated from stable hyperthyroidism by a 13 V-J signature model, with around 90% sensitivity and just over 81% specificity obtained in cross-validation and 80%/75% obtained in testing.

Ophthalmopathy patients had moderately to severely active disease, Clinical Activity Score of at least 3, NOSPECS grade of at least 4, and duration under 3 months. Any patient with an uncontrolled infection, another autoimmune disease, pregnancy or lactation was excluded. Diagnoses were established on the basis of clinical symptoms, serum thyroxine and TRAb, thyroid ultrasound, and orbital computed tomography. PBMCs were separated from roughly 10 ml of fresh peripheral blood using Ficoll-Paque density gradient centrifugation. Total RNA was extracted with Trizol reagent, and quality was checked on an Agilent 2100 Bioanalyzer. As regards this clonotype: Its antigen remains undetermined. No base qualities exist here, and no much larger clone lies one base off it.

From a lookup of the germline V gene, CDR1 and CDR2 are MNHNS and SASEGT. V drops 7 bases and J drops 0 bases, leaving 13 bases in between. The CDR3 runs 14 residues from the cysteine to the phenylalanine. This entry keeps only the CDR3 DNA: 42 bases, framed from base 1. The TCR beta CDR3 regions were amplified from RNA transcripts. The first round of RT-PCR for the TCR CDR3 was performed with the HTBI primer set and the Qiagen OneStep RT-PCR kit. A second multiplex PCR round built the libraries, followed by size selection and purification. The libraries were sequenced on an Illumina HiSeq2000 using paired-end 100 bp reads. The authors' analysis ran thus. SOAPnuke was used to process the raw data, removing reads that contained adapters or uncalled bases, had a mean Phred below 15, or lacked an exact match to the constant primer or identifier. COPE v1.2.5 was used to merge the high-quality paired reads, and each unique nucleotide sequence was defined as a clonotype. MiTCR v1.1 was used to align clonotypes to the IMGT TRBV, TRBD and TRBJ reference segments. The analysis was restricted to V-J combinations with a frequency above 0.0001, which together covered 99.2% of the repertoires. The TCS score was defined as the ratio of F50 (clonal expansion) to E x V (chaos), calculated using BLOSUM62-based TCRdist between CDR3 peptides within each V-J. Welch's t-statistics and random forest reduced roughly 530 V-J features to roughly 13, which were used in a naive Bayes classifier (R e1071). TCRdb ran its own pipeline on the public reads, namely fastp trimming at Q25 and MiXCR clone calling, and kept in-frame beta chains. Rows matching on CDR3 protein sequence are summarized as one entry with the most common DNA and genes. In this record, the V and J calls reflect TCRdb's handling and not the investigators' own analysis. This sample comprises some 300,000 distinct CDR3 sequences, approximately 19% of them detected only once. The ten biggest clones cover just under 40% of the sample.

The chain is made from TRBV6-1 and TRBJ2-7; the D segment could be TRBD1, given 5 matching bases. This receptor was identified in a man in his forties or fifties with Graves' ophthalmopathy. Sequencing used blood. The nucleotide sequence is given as TGTGCCAGCACCAGGGTTGAAGGCTCCTACGAGCAGTACTTC. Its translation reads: CASTRVEGSYEQYF.